The source of this TCR beta chain is a study of T cell repertoires in cytomegalovirus infection. Remarks on this clonotype: Its antigen is as yet unknown.

V was trimmed by 5 bases and J by 2 bases, leaving 17 bases between them. The CDR3 contains 16 residues. Looked up from germline, CDR1 is MNHNY and CDR2 is SVGAGI (reference sequence). MiXCR, run by TCRdb on the reads, gives a single entry per CDR3 protein. The data show about 920,000 distinct CDR3 sequences, 25% to 40% seen once. The material sequenced was cultured CD8+ T cells from PBMCs, taken from culture after CMV antigen stimulation. The clonotype was recovered from a human donor in good health (CMV status not recorded). Some clones in this sample may be carry-over from other donors' samples. The V gene is TRBV6-6, the J gene TRBJ2-3; D is perhaps TRBD1 (5 bases). The CDR3 protein is CASSAFQGSVTDTQYF. The DNA for the CDR3 is TGTGCCAGCAGTGCTTTTCAGGGTAGTGTCACAGATACGCAGTATTTT.